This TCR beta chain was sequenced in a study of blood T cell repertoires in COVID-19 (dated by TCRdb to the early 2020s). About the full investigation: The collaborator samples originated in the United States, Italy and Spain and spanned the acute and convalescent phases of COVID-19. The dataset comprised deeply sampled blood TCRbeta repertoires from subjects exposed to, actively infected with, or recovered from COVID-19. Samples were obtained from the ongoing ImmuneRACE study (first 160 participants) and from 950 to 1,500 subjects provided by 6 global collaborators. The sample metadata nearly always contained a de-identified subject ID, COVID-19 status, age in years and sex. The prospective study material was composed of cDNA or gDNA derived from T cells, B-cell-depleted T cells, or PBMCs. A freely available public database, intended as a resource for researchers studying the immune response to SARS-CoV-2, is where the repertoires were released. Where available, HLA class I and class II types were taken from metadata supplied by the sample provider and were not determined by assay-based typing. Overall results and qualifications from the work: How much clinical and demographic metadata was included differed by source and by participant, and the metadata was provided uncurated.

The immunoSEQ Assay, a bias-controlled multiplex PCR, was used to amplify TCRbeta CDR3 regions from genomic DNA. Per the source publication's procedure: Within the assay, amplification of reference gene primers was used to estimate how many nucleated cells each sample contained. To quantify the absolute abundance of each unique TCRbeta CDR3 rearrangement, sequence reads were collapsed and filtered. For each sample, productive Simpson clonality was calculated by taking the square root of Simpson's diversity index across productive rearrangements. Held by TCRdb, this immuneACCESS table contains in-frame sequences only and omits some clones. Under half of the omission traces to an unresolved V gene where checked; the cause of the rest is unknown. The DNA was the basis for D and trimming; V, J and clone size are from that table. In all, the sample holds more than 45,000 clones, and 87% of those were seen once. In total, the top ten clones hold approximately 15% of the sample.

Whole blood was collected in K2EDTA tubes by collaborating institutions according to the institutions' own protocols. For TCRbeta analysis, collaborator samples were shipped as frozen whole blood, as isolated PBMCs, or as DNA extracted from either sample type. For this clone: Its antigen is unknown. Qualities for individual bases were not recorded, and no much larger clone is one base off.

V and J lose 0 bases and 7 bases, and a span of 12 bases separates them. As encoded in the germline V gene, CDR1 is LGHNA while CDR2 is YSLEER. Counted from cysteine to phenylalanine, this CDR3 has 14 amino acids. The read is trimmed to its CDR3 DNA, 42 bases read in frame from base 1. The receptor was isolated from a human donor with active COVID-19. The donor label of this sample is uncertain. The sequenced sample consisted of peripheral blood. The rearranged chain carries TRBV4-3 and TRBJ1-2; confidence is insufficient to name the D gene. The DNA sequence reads TGCGCCAGCAGCCAAGAGGTCATGAGGGTTGGCTACACCTTC. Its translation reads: CASSQEVMRVGYTF.